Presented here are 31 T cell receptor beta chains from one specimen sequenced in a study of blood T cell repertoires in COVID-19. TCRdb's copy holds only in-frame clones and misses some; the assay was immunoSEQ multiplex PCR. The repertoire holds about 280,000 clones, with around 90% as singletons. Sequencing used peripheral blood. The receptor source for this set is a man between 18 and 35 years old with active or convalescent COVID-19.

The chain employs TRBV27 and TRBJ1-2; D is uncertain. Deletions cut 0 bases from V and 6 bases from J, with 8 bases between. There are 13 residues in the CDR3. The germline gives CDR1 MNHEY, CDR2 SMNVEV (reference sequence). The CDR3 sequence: CASSLSGFHGYTF. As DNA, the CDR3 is TGTGCCAGCAGTTTATCCGGGTTCCATGGCTACACCTTC.

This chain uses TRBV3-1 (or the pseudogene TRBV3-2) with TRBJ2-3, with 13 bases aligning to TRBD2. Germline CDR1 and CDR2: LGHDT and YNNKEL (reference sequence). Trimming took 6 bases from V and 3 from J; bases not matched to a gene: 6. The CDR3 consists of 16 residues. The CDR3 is CASRLGTSGATDTQYF. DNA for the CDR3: TGTGCCAGCAGACTCGGGACTAGCGGGGCGACAGATACGCAGTATTTT.

The CDR3 DNA follows: TGTGCCAGCAGCGTAGCAGGGGGCTCCTACGAGCAGTACTTC. This encodes CASSVAGGSYEQYF. The rearrangement links TRBV5-4 to TRBJ2-7; 7 bases fit TRBD1. Trimming cost V 4 bases and J 0 bases; bases outside gene matches: 4. This CDR3 region has 14 residues. Germline V gene data show CDR1 as SGHNT and CDR2 as YYREEE (reference sequence).

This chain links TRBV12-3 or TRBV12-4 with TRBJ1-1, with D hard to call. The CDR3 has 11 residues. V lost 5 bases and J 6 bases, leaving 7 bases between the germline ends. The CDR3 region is CASSQSSEAFF. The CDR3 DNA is TGTGCCAGCAGTCAGTCCTCTGAAGCTTTCTTT.

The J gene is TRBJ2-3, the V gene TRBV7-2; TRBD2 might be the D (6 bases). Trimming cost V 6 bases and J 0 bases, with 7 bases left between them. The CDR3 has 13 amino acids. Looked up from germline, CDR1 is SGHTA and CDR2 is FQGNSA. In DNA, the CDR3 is TGTGCCAGCAGGGGGGGTAGCACAGATACGCAGTATTTT. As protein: CASRGGSTDTQYF. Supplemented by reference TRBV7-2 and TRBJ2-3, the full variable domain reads GAGVSQSPSNKVTEKGKDVELRCDPISGHTALYWYRQSLGQGLEFLIYFQGNSAPDKSGLPSDRFSAERTGGSVSTLTIQRTQQEDSAVYLCASRGGSTDTQYFGPGTRLTVL.

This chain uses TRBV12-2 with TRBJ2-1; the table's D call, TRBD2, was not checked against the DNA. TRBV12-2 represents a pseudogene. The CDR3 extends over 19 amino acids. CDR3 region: CASRLGGRRGANSYNEQFF. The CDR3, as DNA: TGTGCAAGTCGCCTTGGGGGCAGGCGGGGGGCCAACTCCTACAATGAGCAGTTCTTC.

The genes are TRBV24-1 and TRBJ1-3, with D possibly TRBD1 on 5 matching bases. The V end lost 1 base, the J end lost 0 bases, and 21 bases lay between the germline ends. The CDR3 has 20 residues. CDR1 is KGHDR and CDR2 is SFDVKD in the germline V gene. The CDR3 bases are TGTGCCACCAGTGATTTCCGCAGGCAGGGTTTATTACCCTCTGGAAACACCATATATTTT. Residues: CATSDFRRQGLLPSGNTIYF.

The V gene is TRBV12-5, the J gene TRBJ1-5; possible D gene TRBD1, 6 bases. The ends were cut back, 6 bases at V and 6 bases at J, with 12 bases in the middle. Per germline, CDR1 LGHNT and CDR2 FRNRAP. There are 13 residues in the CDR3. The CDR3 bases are TGTGCTAGTGGAATAACAGGGCCTCAGCCCCAGCATTTT. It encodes CASGITGPQPQHF.

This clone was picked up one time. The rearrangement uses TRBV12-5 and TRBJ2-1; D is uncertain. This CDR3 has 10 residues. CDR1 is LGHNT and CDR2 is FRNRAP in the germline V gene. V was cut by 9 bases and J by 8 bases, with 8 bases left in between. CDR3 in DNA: TGTGCTAGCGCGCATGATGAGCAGTTCTTC. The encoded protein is CASAHDEQFF. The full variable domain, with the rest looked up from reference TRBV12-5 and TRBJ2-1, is DARVTQTPRHKVTEMGQEVTMRCQPILGHNTVFWYRQTMMQGLELLAYFRNRAPLDDSGMPKDRFSAEMPDATLATLKIQPSEPRDSAVYFCASAHDEQFFGPGTRLTVL.

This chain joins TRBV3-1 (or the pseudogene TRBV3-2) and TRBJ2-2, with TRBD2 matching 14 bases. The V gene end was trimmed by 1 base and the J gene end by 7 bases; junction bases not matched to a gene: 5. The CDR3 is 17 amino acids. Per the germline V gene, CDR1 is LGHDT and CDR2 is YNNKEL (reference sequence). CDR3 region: CASSQGTSGGKSGELFF. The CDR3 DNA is TGTGCCAGCAGCCAAGGGACTAGCGGGGGGAAAAGCGGGGAGCTGTTTTTT.

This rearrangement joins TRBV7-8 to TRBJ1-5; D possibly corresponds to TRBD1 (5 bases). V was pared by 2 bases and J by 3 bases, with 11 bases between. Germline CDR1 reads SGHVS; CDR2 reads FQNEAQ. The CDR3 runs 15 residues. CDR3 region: CASSLLRQNNQPQHF. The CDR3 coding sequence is TGTGCCAGCAGCTTATTGAGACAGAACAATCAGCCCCAGCATTTT.

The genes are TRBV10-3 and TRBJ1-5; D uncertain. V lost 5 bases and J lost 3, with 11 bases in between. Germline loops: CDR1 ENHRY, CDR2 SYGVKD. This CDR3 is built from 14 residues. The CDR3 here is CAISQEATNQPQHF. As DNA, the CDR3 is TGTGCCATCAGTCAAGAGGCTACCAATCAGCCCCAGCATTTT.

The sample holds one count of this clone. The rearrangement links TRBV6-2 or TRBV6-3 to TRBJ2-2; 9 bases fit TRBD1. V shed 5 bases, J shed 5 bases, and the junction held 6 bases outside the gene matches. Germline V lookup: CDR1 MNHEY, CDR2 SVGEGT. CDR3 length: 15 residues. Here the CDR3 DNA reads TGTGCCAGCAGTCTCACGGACAGGGGTACCGGGGAGCTGTTTTTT. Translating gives CASSLTDRGTGELFF.

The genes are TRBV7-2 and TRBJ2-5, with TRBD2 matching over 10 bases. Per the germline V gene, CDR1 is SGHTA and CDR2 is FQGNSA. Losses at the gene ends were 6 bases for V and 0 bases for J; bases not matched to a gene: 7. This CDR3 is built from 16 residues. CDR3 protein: CASSRGLAGDQETQYF. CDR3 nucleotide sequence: TGTGCCAGCAGTAGGGGGCTAGCGGGGGACCAAGAGACCCAGTACTTC. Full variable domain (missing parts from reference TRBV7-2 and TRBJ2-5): GAGVSQSPSNKVTEKGKDVELRCDPISGHTALYWYRQSLGQGLEFLIYFQGNSAPDKSGLPSDRFSAERTGGSVSTLTIQRTQQEDSAVYLCASSRGLAGDQETQYFGPGTRLLVL.

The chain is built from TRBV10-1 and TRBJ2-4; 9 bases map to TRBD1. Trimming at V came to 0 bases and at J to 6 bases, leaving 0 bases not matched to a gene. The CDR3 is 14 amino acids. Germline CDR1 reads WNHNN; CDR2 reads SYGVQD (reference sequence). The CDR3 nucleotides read TGCGCCAGCAGTGAGTCGGACAGGGGAAACATTCAGTACTTC. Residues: CASSESDRGNIQYF.

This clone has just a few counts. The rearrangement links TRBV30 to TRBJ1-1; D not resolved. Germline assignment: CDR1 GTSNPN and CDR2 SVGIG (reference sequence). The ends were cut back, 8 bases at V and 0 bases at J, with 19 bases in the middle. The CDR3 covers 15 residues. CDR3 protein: CARWEGKEMNTEAFF. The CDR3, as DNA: TGTGCCCGATGGGAGGGTAAGGAAATGAACACTGAAGCTTTCTTT.

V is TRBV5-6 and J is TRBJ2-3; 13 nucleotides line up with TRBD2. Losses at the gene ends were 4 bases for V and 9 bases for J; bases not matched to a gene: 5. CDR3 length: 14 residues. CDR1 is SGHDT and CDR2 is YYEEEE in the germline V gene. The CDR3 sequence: CASSAGLAGLTQYF. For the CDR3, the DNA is TGTGCCAGCAGCGCGGGACTAGCGGGGTTAACGCAGTATTTT.

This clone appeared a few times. CDR3 sequence (DNA): TGTGCCAGCAGTGAAGCCCCTTCGGGGAGCACCGGGGAGCTGTTTTTT. Its protein is CASSEAPSGSTGELFF. The chain employs TRBV6-1 and TRBJ2-2, with TRBD2 as a possible D gene (5 bases). Germline V gene data show CDR1 as MNHNS and CDR2 as SASEGT. The CDR3 loop spans 16 amino acids. V was trimmed by 0 bases and J by 4 bases, leaving 12 bases between them.

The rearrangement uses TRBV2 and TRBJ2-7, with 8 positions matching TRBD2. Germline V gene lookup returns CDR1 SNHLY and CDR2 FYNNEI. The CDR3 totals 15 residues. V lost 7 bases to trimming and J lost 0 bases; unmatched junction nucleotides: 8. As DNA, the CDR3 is TGTGCCAGCAACTTAGCGGGAATAGTCTCCTACGAGCAGTACTTC. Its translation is CASNLAGIVSYEQYF.

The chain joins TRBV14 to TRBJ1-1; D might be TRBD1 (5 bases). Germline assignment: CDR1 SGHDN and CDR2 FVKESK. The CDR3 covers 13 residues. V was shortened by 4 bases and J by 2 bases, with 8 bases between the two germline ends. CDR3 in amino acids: CASSLDRNTEAFF. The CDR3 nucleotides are TGTGCCAGCAGCCTAGACAGAAACACTGAAGCTTTCTTT.

In nucleotides, the CDR3 is TGTGCCAGTAGTCAAGGAGAGTATTATCAGCCCCAGCATTTT. Amino acid sequence: CASSQGEYYQPQHF. This chain links TRBV19 with TRBJ1-5; D is ambiguous. Germline CDR1 LNHDA, CDR2 SQIVND (reference sequence). The CDR3 totals 14 residues. V was pared by 5 bases and J by 5 bases, with 13 bases between.

In DNA, the CDR3 is TGTGCCAGCTCAACTAGTACCGCGTACCAAGAGACCCAGTACTTC. As protein: CASSTSTAYQETQYF. The rearrangement links TRBV18 to TRBJ2-5; D perhaps matches TRBD2 (5 bases). V was shortened by 5 bases and J by 0 bases, with 13 bases between the two germline ends. Germline CDR1 is KGHSH and CDR2 is LQKENI. This CDR3 has 15 residues. Full variable domain (missing parts from reference TRBV18 and TRBJ2-5): NAGVMQNPRHLVRRRGQEARLRCSPMKGHSHVYWYRQLPEEGLKFMVYLQKENIIDESGMPKERFSAEFPKEGPSILRIQQVVRGDSAAYFCASSTSTAYQETQYFGPGTRLLVL.

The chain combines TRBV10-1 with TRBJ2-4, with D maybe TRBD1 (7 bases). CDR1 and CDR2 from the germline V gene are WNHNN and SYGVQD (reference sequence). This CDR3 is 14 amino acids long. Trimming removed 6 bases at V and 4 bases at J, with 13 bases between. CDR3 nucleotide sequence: TGCGCCAGCAGACGCGGGACAGTAAAAAACATTCAGTACTTC. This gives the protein CASRRGTVKNIQYF.

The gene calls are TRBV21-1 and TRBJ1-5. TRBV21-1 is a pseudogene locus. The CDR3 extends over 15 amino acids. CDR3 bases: TGTGCCAGCAGCAAAGCCGGGGATGGGAATCAGCCCCAGCATTTT. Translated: CASSKAGDGNQPQHF.

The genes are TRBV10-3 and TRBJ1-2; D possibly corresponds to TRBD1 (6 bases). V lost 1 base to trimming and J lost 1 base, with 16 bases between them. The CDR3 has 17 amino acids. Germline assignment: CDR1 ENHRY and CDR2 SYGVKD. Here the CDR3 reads CAISEFGTPPYNYGYTF. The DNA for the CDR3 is TGTGCCATCAGTGAGTTTGGGACACCGCCCTATAACTATGGCTACACCTTC.

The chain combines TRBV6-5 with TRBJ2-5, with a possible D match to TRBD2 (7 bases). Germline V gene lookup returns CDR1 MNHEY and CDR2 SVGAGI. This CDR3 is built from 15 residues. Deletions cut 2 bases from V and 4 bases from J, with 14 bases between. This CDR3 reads CASSYVGGRGETQYF. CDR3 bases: TGTGCCAGCAGTTACGTCGGGGGGCGCGGAGAGACCCAGTACTTC.

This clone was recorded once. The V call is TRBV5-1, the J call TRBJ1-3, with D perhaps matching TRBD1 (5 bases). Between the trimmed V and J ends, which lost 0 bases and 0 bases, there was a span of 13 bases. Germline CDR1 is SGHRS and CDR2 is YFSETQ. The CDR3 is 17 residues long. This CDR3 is CASSLGPDSSSGNTIYF. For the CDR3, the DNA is TGCGCCAGCAGCTTGGGCCCCGACAGTTCCTCTGGAAACACCATATATTTT.

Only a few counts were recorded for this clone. This chain's CDR3 is CSVGSPYGYTF. CDR3 DNA sequence: TGCAGCGTGGGGAGCCCCTATGGCTACACCTTC. The genes are TRBV29-1 and TRBJ1-2; no clear D. Between the trimmed V and J ends, which lost 6 bases and 4 bases, there was a span of 9 bases. The CDR3 consists of 11 residues. CDR1 is SQVTM, CDR2 ANQGSEA, per germline.

CDR3 DNA sequence: TGCGCCAGCAGCCAAGTCTCTAACTATGGCTACACCTTC. This gives the protein CASSQVSNYGYTF. The chain joins TRBV4-1 to TRBJ1-2; D gene ambiguous. CDR1 and CDR2 (germline): MGHRA, YSYEKL. Deletions cut 1 base from V and 0 bases from J, with 3 bases between. The CDR3 has 13 amino acids.

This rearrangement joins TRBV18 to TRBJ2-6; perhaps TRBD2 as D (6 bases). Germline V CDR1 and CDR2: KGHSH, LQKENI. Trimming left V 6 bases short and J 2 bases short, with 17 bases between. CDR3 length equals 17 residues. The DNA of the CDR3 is TGTGCCAGCTCCGAGAACGGCGGGGCACCTGGGGCCAACGTCCTGACTTTC. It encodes CASSENGGAPGANVLTF. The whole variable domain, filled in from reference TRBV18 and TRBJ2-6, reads NAGVMQNPRHLVRRRGQEARLRCSPMKGHSHVYWYRQLPEEGLKFMVYLQKENIIDESGMPKERFSAEFPKEGPSILRIQQVVRGDSAAYFCASSENGGAPGANVLTFGAGSRLTVL.

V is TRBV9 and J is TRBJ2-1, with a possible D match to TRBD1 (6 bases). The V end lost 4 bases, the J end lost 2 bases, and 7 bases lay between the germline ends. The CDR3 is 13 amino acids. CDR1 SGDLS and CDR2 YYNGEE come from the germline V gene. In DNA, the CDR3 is TGTGCCAGCAGCACAGGGCCCTACAATGAGCAGTTCTTC. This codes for CASSTGPYNEQFF.